Listed here are 11 T cell receptor beta chains from one sample, sequenced in a study of shared clonotypes between healthy human individuals. The protocol was immunoSEQ multiplex PCR, while the TCRdb copy is restricted to in-frame clones and leaves out a portion. The sample carries approximately 2,000,000 clones, around 95% recorded once. Terminally differentiated effector memory CD45RA+ cells were left out of the naive CD8 fraction, which was CD45RO-negative and positively selected for CCR7. The material sequenced was naive CD8+ T cells from PBMCs. These receptors all come from a young man in good health. Some clones in this sample may be carry-over from other donors' samples.

The chain joins TRBV7-9 to TRBJ2-2, with unresolved D. The CDR3 has 16 residues. V was cut by 5 bases and J by 0 bases, with 13 bases left in between. Per germline, CDR1 SEHNR and CDR2 FQNEAQ (reference sequence). CDR3 residues: CASSPRLLTNTGELFF. Here the CDR3 DNA reads TGTGCCAGCAGCCCCCGTCTTTTGACGAACACCGGGGAGCTGTTTTTT.

The V gene is TRBV15, the J gene TRBJ2-2; tentatively, D is TRBD2 (6 bases). V shed 6 bases and J shed 4 bases, with 12 bases lying between them. CDR3 length equals 14 residues. Germline CDR1 reads LNHNV; CDR2 reads YYDKDF (reference sequence). The CDR3 reads CATSRDSSTGELFF. CDR3 DNA: TGTGCCACCAGTCGGGACTCCAGCACCGGGGAGCTGTTTTTT.

The rearrangement links TRBV9 to TRBJ2-7; 8 nucleotides line up with TRBD2. Trimming at V came to 4 bases and at J to 2 bases, leaving 8 bases not matched to a gene. Germline V gene sequence: CDR1 SGDLS, CDR2 YYNGEE. The CDR3 is 15 residues long. CDR3: CASSPRTAGAYEQYF. The CDR3 coding sequence is TGTGCCAGCAGCCCTCGCACAGCGGGAGCCTACGAGCAGTACTTC.

The rearrangement uses TRBV10-3 and TRBJ2-1; the D gene is possibly TRBD2 (6 bases). The length of the CDR3 is 16 residues. V gave up 4 bases and J gave up 8 bases, with 21 bases separating them. Per the germline V gene, CDR1 is ENHRY and CDR2 is SYGVKD. CDR3 region: CAISVSSVEPRDEQFF. The CDR3, as DNA: TGTGCCATCAGTGTGTCTAGCGTCGAACCCCGCGATGAGCAGTTCTTC.

The chain combines TRBV7-9 with TRBJ1-2, with unresolved D. CDR1 SEHNR and CDR2 FQNEAQ come from the germline V gene (reference sequence). Deletions cut 5 bases from V and 5 bases from J, with 12 bases between. The CDR3 extends over 13 amino acids. The CDR3 nucleotides are TGTGCCAGCAGCGTGGACGGGCTTTATGGCTACACCTTC. Translation gives CASSVDGLYGYTF.

The gene calls are TRBV19 and TRBJ1-5, with TRBD1 identical over 7 bases. CDR3 length: 14 residues. V gave up 9 bases and J gave up 4 bases; unmatched junction bases: 9. Germline loops: CDR1 LNHDA, CDR2 SQIVND (reference sequence). Written as DNA, the CDR3 is TGTGCCAGCAAGATCCGGGACAGTAATCAGCCCCAGCATTTT. Protein: CASKIRDSNQPQHF.

DNA of the CDR3: TGTGCCAGTAGGCCTCAGGGGTTCGATGGGGGCTACACCTTC. It codes for CASRPQGFDGGYTF. The chain couples TRBV19 to TRBJ1-2; tentative D call: TRBD1 (6 bases). Trimming left V 6 bases short and J 8 bases short, with 19 bases between. CDR1 LNHDA and CDR2 SQIVND come from the germline V gene (reference sequence). The CDR3 runs to 14 residues. Variable domain in full (rest from reference TRBV19 and TRBJ1-2): DGGITQSPKYLFRKEGQNVTLSCEQNLNHDAMYWYRQDPGQGLRLIYYSQIVNDFQKGDIAEGYSVSREKKESFPLTVTSAQKNPTAFYLCASRPQGFDGGYTFGSGTRLTVV.

The sample holds a few counts of this clone. The chain employs TRBV28 and TRBJ2-5, with TRBD2 as a possible D gene (6 bases). V shed 6 bases and J shed 3 bases, with 14 bases lying between them. The germline gives CDR1 MDHEN, CDR2 SYDVKM. The CDR3 runs 14 residues. Here the CDR3 DNA reads TGTGCCAGCAGGGGGGTTGGAGGGGAAGAGACCCAGTACTTC. Translation: CASRGVGGEETQYF. The full variable domain, in which reference TRBV28 and TRBJ2-5 provide the parts outside the CDR3, is DVKVTQSSRYLVKRTGEKVFLECVQDMDHENMFWYRQDPGLGLRLIYFSYDVKMKEKGDIPEGYSVSREKKERFSLILESASTNQTSMYLCASRGVGGEETQYFGPGTRLLVL.

This chain links TRBV7-9 with TRBJ1-1; possibly TRBD1 for D (6 bases). Trimming took 3 bases from V and 7 from J, leaving 12 bases between them. This CDR3 is 13 amino acids long. Germline CDR1 reads SEHNR; CDR2 reads FQNEAQ (reference sequence). CDR3 protein: CASSLGQALEAFF. CDR3 coding DNA: TGTGCCAGCAGCTTGGGACAAGCTCTTGAAGCTTTCTTT.

This clone was found a few times. Other DNA sequences from this sample encode an identical CDR3 as well. V and J are TRBV30 and TRBJ1-1; D not certain. CDR3 length equals 11 residues. Trimming took 4 bases from V and 5 from J, leaving 8 bases between them. Germline V CDR1 and CDR2: GTSNPN, SVGIG (reference sequence). CDR3 DNA: TGTGCCTGGACGTTGGGGACTGAAGCTTTCTTT. Its translation: CAWTLGTEAFF.

This clone was found once. V gene TRBV7-8 combines with J gene TRBJ1-5; no firm D call. The length of the CDR3 is 22 residues. Germline assignment: CDR1 SGHVS and CDR2 FQNEAQ. Trimming removed 5 bases at V and 2 bases at J, with 34 bases between. DNA of the CDR3: TGTGCCAGCAGCGCCCCTTTTCTCTCGGGGATAGAAAAAATGAGCGGCAATCAGCCCCAGCATTTT. This gives the protein CASSAPFLSGIEKMSGNQPQHF.